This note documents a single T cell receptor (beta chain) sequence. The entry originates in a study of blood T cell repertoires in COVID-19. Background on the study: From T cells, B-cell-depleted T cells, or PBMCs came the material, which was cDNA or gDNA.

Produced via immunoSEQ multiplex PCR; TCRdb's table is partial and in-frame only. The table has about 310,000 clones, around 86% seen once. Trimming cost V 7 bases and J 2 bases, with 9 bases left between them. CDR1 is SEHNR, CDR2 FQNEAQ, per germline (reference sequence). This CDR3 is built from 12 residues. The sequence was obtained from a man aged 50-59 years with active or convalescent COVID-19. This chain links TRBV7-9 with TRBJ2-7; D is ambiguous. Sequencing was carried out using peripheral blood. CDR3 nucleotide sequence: TGTGCCAGCACCCCGATAGCCTACGAGCAGTACTTC. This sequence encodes CASTPIAYEQYF.